These T cell receptor beta chains were read from a single sample in a study of blood T cell repertoires in COVID-19. The method was immunoSEQ multiplex PCR; TCRdb's version includes in-frame clones alone and lacks a portion of them. The profile covers 330,000 or so clones, with more than 70% appearing a single time and less than 5% taken by the ten largest. Specimen: peripheral blood. The receptors were sampled from a woman aged 55-75 years with COVID-19, enrolled during active disease. Each CDR3 is given with its conserved first and last residue. Fields, in order: J gene, CDR3 length, V gene, clone size, D gene, CDR3 DNA, CDR3 protein. D genes are given only for firm matches. Where a row states a size, it is once, few, many or the class of an expanded clone; other rows omit it.

TRBJ2-7 | 14 | TRBV28 | . | . | TGTGCCAGCAGCCTGACACGACGATCCTACGAGCAGTACTTC | CASSLTRRSYEQYF
TRBJ2-3 | 15 | TRBV2 | . | . | TGTGCCAGCAGTTGGACAGCCCTGAGCACAGATACGCAGTATTTT | CASSWTALSTDTQYF
TRBJ1-1 | 15 | TRBV10-2 | . | TRBD1 | TGCGCCAGCAGTGAGTGGACAGGGGAGGACACTGAAGCTTTCTTT | CASSEWTGEDTEAFF
TRBJ1-1 | 15 | TRBV2 | . | TRBD1 | TGTGCCAGTACCCTGACAGGGCAGCTGAACACTGAAGCTTTCTTT | CASTLTGQLNTEAFF
TRBJ2-3 | 15 | TRBV7-6 | . | . | TGTGCCAGCAGCTTAGAGGGGGGGGGCACAGATACGCAGTATTTT | CASSLEGGGTDTQYF
TRBJ2-7 | 13 | TRBV21-1 | . | . | TGTGCCAGCAGCCGGGGGGGTGCGGACGAGCAGTACTTC | CASSRGGADEQYF
TRBJ1-2 | 13 | TRBV19 | . | . | TGTGCCAGTAGTATGGAGATGAACTATGGCTACACCTTC | CASSMEMNYGYTF
TRBJ2-2 | 15 | TRBV19 | . | . | TGTGCCAGTAGTACTCGCGGGCAGTGGACCGGGGAGCTGTTTTTT | CASSTRGQWTGELFF
TRBJ1-1 | 13 | TRBV19 | once | . | TGTGCCAGTAGTACCGGTAGATGGACTGAAGCTTTCTTT | CASSTGRWTEAFF
TRBJ1-2 | 16 | TRBV25-1 | . | . | TGTGCCAGCAGTGAGGGGCAGGGAAAGTTTTTCTATGGCTACACCTTC | CASSEGQGKFFYGYTF
TRBJ2-1 | 17 | TRBV9 | once | . | TGTGCCAGCAGCGTAGCCGCAGGGGTAATTTACTACAATGAGCAGTTCTTC | CASSVAAGVIYYNEQFF
TRBJ1-2 | 13 | TRBV18 | . | . | TGTGCCAGCTCCTCTCAAGGTGGGCAAGGCTACACCTTC | CASSSQGGQGYTF
TRBJ1-2 | 15 | TRBV7-9 | few | . | TGTGCCAGCAGCACCCGACAGGAAAGGGGCTATGGCTACACCTTC | CASSTRQERGYGYTF
TRBJ2-2 | 14 | TRBV6-5 | . | . | TGTGCCAGCAGTTACTCGAGAGTTACCGGGGAGCTGTTTTTT | CASSYSRVTGELFF
TRBJ1-1 | 13 | TRBV18 | . | . | TGTGCCAGCTCACCAAGCGGAAACACTGAAGCTTTCTTT | CASSPSGNTEAFF
TRBJ1-2 | 13 | TRBV20-1 | . | . | TGCAGTGCTAGTGGGAGAAAATCCTATGGCTACACCTTC | CSASGRKSYGYTF
TRBJ2-5 | 15 | TRBV28 | . | . | TGTGCCAGCAGTTTACGATACAGGGACCAAGAGACCCAGTACTTC | CASSLRYRDQETQYF
TRBJ2-2 | 14 | TRBV13 | . | . | TGTGCCAGCAGGCGACGGGAACCCACCGGGGAGCTGTTTTTT | CASRRREPTGELFF
TRBJ2-3 | 18 | TRBV9 | . | TRBD2 | TGTGCCAGCAGCGTAGGAGGGTCTAGCGGGGGGAGAACAGATACGCAGTATTTT | CASSVGGSSGGRTDTQYF
TRBJ1-2 | 14 | TRBV6-5 | . | TRBD1 | TGTGCCAGCAGAATACAGGGGAATTCGATTGGCTACACCTTC | CASRIQGNSIGYTF
TRBJ1-2 | 12 | TRBV6-5 | . | . | TGTGCCAGCATAACAGGACCTCATGGCTACACCTTC | CASITGPHGYTF
TRBJ1-2 | 13 | TRBV14 | . | . | TGTGCCAGCAGCCAACAGGGCATGTATGGCTACACCTTC | CASSQQGMYGYTF
TRBJ2-7 | 15 | TRBV27 | . | TRBD2 | TGTGCCAGCAGTATACGACTAGCGAGGGGGTACGAGCAGTACTTC | CASSIRLARGYEQYF
TRBJ1-5 | 15 | TRBV27 | . | TRBD1 | TGTGCCAGCAGTCCCGACAGGGTTAGCAATCAGCCCCAGCATTTT | CASSPDRVSNQPQHF
TRBJ1-2 | 15 | TRBV18 | . | . | TGTGCCAGCTCACGACCGGAGGGATCTAACTATGGCTACACCTTC | CASSRPEGSNYGYTF
TRBJ1-2 | 14 | TRBV6-5 | . | . | TGTGCCAGCAGTCCTAGCCCCGGCAACTATGGCTACACCTTC | CASSPSPGNYGYTF
TRBJ2-1 | 13 | TRBV6-4 | . | TRBD1 | TGTGCCAGCAGCCAACAGGGGGCATATGAGCAGTTCTTC | CASSQQGAYEQFF
TRBJ2-5 | 15 | TRBV5-1 | once | TRBD2 | TGCGCCAGCAGCTTGGGCGGGGGGTACCAAGAGACCCAGTACTTC | CASSLGGGYQETQYF
TRBJ2-5 | 13 | TRBV10-3 | . | . | TGTGCCATCAGTGAGTCGAATACTAGGGCCCAGTACTTC | CAISESNTRAQYF
TRBJ2-2 | 17 | TRBV5-1 | . | TRBD2 | TGCGCCAGCAGCTTGGGTAGCGGGGGCCCGAACACCGGGGAGCTGTTTTTT | CASSLGSGGPNTGELFF
TRBJ1-4 | 14 | TRBV27 | few | . | TGTGCCAGCAGTTTATCCAGAACTAATGAAAAACTGTTTTTT | CASSLSRTNEKLFF
TRBJ2-1 | 13 | TRBV7-3 | . | . | TGTGCCAGCAGCTCACAGTCCTACAATGAGCAGTTCTTC | CASSSQSYNEQFF
TRBJ1-1 | 14 | TRBV7-2 | . | . | TGTGCCAGCAGCTCATGGGCCACCAGGGGTGAAGCTTTCTTT | CASSSWATRGEAFF
TRBJ1-5 | 15 | TRBV19 | . | TRBD1 | TGTGCCAGTAATGTCCCTTTGGGACAGAATCAGCCCCAGCATTTT | CASNVPLGQNQPQHF